The TCR beta chain described here comes from a study of technical replicates of blood from four donors. Assay used: immunoSEQ multiplex PCR; TCRdb lists only in-frame clones, some missing. The table has 13,000 to 15,000 clones, 84% seen once; the top ten hold around 9.9%. The sequence derives from a human donor in good health. The sequencing sample was made of PBMCs.

The CDR3 here is CASSPGENEQFF. The CDR3 region has the DNA TGCGCCAGCAGCCCAGGGGAGAATGAGCAGTTCTTC. V and J are TRBV5-1 and TRBJ2-1; a weak D match, TRBD1 (6 bases). The germline V and J ends were trimmed by 4 bases and 7 bases, with 9 bases remaining between them. The CDR3 spans 12 residues. Per the germline V gene, CDR1 is SGHRS and CDR2 is YFSETQ.